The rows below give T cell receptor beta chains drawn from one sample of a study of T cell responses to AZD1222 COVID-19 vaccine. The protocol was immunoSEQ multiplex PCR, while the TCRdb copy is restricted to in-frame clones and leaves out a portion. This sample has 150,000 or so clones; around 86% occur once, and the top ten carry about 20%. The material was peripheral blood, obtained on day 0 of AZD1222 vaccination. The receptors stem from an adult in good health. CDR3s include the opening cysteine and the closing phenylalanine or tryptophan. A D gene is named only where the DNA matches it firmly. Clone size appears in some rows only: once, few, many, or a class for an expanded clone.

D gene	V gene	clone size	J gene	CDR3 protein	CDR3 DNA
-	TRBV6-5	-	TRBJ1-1	CASSYGTEAFF	TGTGCCAGCAGTTACGGAACTGAAGCTTTCTTT
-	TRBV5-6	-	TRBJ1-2	CASSSLPDQGFGGYTF	TGTGCCAGCAGCTCGCTACCAGACCAGGGTTTTGGAGGCTACACCTTC
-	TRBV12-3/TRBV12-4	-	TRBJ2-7	CASSLTWLREQYF	TGTGCCAGCAGTCTGACATGGCTTCGGGAGCAGTACTTC
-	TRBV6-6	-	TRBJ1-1	CASSYSSGAGVTEAFF	TGTGCCAGCAGTTACTCCTCTGGGGCGGGAGTCACTGAAGCTTTCTTT
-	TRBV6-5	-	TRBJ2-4	CASSYGGPTGNIQYF	TGTGCCAGCAGTTACGGGGGACCCACGGGAAACATTCAGTACTTC
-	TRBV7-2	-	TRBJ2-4	CASSSGRGSGIQYF	TGTGCCAGCAGCTCCGGTAGGGGTAGCGGAATTCAGTACTTC
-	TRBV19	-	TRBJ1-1	CASSNSPLGPATNTEAFF	TGTGCCAGTAGTAACTCCCCTTTGGGGCCCGCAACCAACACTGAAGCTTTCTTT
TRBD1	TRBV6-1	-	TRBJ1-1	CASSEARQGALWGKNTEAFF	TGTGCCAGCAGTGAAGCGAGACAGGGGGCGTTATGGGGGAAGAACACTGAAGCTTTCTTT
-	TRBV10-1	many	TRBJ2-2	CASSESSDTGELFF	TGCGCCAGCAGTGAGTCGAGCGACACCGGGGAGCTGTTTTTT
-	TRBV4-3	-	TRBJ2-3	CASSLGTGTTSTDTQYF	TGCGCCAGCAGCCTAGGTACCGGGACAACTAGCACAGATACGCAGTATTTT
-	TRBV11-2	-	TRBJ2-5	CASSNGLQETQYF	TGTGCCAGCAGCAATGGACTGCAAGAGACCCAGTACTTC
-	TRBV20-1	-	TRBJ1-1	CSASVAAFF	TGCAGTGCTAGCGTTGCAGCTTTCTTT
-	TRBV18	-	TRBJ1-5	CASSPPNQPQHF	TGTGCCAGCTCACCACCAAATCAGCCCCAGCATTTT
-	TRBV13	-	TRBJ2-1	CASSSLTGPEDEQFF	TGTGCCAGCAGCTCGTTAACAGGCCCTGAGGATGAGCAGTTCTTC
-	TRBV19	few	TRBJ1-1	CASIGGLRGTEAFF	TGTGCCAGTATCGGGGGGCTGAGGGGCACTGAAGCTTTCTTT
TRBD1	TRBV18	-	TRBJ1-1	CASSSGQATEAFF	TGTGCCAGCTCATCGGGACAGGCGACTGAAGCTTTCTTT
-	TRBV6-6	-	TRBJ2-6	CASSYRGSSGANVLTF	TGTGCCAGCAGTTATCGCGGTTCCTCTGGGGCCAACGTCCTGACTTTC
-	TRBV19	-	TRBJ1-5	CASSPPRRYQPQHF	TGTGCCAGTAGCCCGCCAAGACGGTATCAGCCCCAGCATTTT
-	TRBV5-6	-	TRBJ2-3	CASRFRERAADTQYF	TGTGCCAGCAGGTTCAGGGAACGAGCGGCAGATACGCAGTATTTT
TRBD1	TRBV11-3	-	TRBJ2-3	CASSLGGQKGTDTQYF	TGTGCCAGCAGCTTAGGGGGACAGAAAGGCACAGATACGCAGTATTTT
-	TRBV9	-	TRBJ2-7	CASSVEGRQNSEQYF	TGTGCCAGCAGCGTAGAAGGGAGACAGAATAGCGAGCAGTACTTC
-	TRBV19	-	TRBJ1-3	CASSISQGGNTIYF	TGTGCCAGTAGTATCTCGCAGGGAGGAAACACCATATATTTT
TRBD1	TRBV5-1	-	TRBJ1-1	CASRGTGDTEAFF	TGCGCCAGCAGGGGAACAGGGGACACTGAAGCTTTCTTT
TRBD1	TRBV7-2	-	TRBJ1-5	CASSLQGVLPQHF	TGTGCCAGCAGCCTTCAGGGGGTACTGCCCCAGCATTTT
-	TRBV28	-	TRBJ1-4	CASSPGNLEKLFF	TGTGCCAGCAGCCCAGGAAACCTCGAAAAACTGTTTTTT
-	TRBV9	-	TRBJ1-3	CASSVMGVTGNTIYF	TGTGCCAGCAGCGTAATGGGAGTTACTGGAAACACCATATATTTT
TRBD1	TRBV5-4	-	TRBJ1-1	CASSLGGTGEAFF	TGTGCCAGCAGCTTGGGGGGGACAGGTGAAGCTTTCTTT
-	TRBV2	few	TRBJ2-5	CASSEGGGGLQETQYF	TGTGCCAGCAGTGAGGGGGGCGGGGGCCTACAAGAGACCCAGTACTTC
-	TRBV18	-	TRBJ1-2	CASSPPSKTNYGYTF	TGTGCCAGCTCACCCCCCAGTAAGACTAACTATGGCTACACCTTC
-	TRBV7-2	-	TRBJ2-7	CASSFVHSSGYEQYF	TGTGCCAGCAGCTTCGTTCATTCCTCGGGCTACGAGCAGTACTTC
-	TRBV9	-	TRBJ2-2	CASSVGGRNTGELFF	TGTGCCAGCAGCGTAGGGGGCAGGAACACCGGGGAGCTGTTTTTT
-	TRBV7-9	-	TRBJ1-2	CASSYGGDGYTF	TGTGCCAGCAGCTATGGGGGGGATGGCTACACCTTC
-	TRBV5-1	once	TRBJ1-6	CASSLAPGPSNSPLHF	TGCGCCAGCAGCTTGGCACCGGGGCCCTCGAATTCACCCCTCCACTTT
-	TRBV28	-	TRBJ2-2	CASTLLATGPGELFF	TGTGCCAGCACCCTACTAGCGACAGGGCCCGGGGAGCTGTTTTTT
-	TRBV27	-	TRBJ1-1	CASSPGGKNTEAFF	TGTGCCAGCAGTCCAGGCGGAAAGAACACTGAAGCTTTCTTT
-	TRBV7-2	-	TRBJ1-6	CASSLQFDLGSSPLHF	TGTGCCAGCAGCTTACAGTTTGACCTCGGGAGTTCACCCCTCCACTTT
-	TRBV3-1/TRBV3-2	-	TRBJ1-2	CASSQGGGYGYTF	TGTGCCAGCAGCCAAGGAGGGGGGTATGGCTACACCTTC